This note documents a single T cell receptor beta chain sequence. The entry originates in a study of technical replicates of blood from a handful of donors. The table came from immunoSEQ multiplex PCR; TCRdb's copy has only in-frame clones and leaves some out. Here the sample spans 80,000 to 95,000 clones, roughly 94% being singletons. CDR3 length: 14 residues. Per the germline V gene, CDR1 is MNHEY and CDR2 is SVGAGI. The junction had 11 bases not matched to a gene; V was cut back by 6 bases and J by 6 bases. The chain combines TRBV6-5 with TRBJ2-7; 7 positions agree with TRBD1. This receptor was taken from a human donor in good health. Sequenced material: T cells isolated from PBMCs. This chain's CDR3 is CASRRGQPLLEQYF. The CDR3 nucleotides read TGTGCCAGCAGACGGGGACAGCCGCTTCTCGAGCAGTACTTC.